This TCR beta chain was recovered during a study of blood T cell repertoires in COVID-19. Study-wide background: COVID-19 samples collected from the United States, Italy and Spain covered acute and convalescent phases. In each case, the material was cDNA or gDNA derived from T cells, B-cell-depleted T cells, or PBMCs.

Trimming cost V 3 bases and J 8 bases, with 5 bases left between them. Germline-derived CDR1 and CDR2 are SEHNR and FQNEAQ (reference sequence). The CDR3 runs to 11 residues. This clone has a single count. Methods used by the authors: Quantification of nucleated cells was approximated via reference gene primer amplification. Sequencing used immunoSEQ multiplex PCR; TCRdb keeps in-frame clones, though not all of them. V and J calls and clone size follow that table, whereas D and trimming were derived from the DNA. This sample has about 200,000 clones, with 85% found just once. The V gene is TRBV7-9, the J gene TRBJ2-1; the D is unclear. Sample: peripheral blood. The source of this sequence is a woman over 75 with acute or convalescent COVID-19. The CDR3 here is CASSLRYEQFF. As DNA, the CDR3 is TGTGCCAGCAGCTTGAGGTATGAGCAGTTCTTC.